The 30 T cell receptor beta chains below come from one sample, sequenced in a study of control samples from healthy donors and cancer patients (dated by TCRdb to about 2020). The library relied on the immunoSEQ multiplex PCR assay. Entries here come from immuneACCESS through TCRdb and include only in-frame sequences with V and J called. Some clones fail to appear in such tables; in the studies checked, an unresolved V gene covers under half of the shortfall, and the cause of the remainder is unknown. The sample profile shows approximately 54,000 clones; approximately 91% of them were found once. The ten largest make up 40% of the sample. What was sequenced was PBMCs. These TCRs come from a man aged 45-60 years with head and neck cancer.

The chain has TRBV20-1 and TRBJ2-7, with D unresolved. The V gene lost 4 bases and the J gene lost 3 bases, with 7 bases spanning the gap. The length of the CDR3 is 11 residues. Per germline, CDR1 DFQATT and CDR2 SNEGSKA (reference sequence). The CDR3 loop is CSAKGRYEQYF. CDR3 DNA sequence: TGCAGTGCTAAGGGTCGCTACGAGCAGTACTTC.

The CDR3 is CASRGLTGNYEQYF. The CDR3 DNA reads TGTGCCAGTAGGGGGTTAACAGGGAACTACGAGCAGTACTTC. The chain uses TRBV19 and TRBJ2-7; possible D gene TRBD1, 6 bases. This CDR3 region has 14 residues. Germline lookup yields CDR1 LNHDA and CDR2 SQIVND (reference sequence). V was trimmed by 6 bases and J by 3 bases, leaving 15 bases between them.

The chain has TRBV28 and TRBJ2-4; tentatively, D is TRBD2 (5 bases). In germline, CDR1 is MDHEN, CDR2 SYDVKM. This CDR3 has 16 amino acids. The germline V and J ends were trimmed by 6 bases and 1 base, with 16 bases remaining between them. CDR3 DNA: TGTGCCAGCAGCCCTTGGTGGGAGAGGGCCAAAAACATTCAGTACTTC. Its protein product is CASSPWWERAKNIQYF.

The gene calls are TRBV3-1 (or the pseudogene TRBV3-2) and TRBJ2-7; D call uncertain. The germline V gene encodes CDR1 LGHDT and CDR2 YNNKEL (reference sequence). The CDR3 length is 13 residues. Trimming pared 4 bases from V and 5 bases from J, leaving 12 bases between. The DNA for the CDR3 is TGTGCCAGCAGCCCCCTGTGGTCGGACGAGCAGTACTTC. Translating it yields CASSPLWSDEQYF.

The CDR3 DNA sequence: TGTGCCAGCAGCTTGGGAGACAGCCTAGGCACAGATACGCAGTATTTT. Translation gives CASSLGDSLGTDTQYF. V gene TRBV5-8 combines with J gene TRBJ2-3; a weak D match, TRBD1 (5 bases). The V end lost 0 bases, the J end lost 1 base, and 12 bases lay between the germline ends. The CDR3 is made up of 16 amino acids. Germline CDR1 is SGHTS and CDR2 is YDEGEE. Full variable domain (rest looked up from reference TRBV5-8 and TRBJ2-3): EAGVTQSPTHLIKTRGQQATLRCSPISGHTSVYWYQQALGLGLQFLLWYDEGEERNRGNFPPRFSGRQFPNYSSELNVNALELEDSALYLCASSLGDSLGTDTQYFGPGTRLTVL.

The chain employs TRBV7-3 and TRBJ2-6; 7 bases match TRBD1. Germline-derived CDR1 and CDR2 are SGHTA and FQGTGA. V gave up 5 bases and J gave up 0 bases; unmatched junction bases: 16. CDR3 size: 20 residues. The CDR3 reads CASSPIATDRVASGANVLTF. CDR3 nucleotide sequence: TGTGCCAGCAGCCCAATAGCGACCGACAGGGTAGCCTCTGGGGCCAACGTCCTGACTTTC. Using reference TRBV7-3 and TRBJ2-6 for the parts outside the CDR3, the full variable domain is GAGVSQTPSNKVTEKGKYVELRCDPISGHTALYWYRQSLGQGPEFLIYFQGTGAADDSGLPNDRFFAVRPEGSVSTLKIQRTERGDSAVYLCASSPIATDRVASGANVLTFGAGSRLTVL.

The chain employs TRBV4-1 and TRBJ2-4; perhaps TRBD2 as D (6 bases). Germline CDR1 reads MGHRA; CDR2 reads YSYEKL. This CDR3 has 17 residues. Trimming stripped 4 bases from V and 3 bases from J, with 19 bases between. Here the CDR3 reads CASSLLEGGKGKNIQYF. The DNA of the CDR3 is TGCGCCAGCAGCCTATTGGAGGGAGGAAAAGGCAAAAACATTCAGTACTTC.

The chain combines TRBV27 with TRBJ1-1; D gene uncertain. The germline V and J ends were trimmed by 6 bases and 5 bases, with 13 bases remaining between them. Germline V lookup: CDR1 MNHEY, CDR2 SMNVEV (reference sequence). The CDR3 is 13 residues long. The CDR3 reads CASRVAGLTEAFF. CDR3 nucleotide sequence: TGTGCCAGCAGGGTGGCAGGTCTTACTGAAGCTTTCTTT.

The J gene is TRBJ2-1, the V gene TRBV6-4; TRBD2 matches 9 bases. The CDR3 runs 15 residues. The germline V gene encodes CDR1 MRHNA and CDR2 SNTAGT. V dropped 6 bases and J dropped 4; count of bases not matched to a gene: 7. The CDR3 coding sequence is TGTGCCAGCAGCGCTAGCGGGGAAGCTTACAATGAGCAGTTCTTC. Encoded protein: CASSASGEAYNEQFF.

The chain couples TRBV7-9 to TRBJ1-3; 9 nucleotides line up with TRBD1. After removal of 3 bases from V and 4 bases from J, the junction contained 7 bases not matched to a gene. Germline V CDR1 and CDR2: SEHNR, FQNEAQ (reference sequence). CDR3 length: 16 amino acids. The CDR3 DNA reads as TGTGCCAGCAGCTTTACTACAGGGGGCGCCGGAAACACCATATATTTT. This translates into CASSFTTGGAGNTIYF.

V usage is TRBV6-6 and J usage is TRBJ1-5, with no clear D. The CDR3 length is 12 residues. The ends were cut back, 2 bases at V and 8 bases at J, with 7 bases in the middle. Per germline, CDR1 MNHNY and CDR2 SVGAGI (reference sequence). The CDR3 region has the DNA TGTGCCAGCAGTTACCCCCCGGAGCCCCAGCATTTT. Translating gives CASSYPPEPQHF.

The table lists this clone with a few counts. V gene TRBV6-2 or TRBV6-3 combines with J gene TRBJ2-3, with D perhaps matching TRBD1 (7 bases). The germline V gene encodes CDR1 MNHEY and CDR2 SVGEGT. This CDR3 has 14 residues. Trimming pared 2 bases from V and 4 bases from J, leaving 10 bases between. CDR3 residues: CASSYGGGADTQYF. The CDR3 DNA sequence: TGTGCCAGCAGTTACGGAGGGGGCGCAGATACGCAGTATTTT.

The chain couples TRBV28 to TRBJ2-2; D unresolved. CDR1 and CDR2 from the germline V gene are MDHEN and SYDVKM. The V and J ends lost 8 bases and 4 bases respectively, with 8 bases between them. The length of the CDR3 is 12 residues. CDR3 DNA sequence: TGTGCCAGCCCTGCATTCACCGGGGAGCTGTTTTTT. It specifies CASPAFTGELFF. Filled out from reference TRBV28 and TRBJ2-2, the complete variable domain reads DVKVTQSSRYLVKRTGEKVFLECVQDMDHENMFWYRQDPGLGLRLIYFSYDVKMKEKGDIPEGYSVSREKKERFSLILESASTNQTSMYLCASPAFTGELFFGEGSRLTVL.

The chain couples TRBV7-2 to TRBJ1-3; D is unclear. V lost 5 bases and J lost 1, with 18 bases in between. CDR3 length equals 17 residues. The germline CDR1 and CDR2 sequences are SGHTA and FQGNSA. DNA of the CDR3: TGTGCCAGCAGCCCGCGGTTGGGTGGCGGGTCTGGAAACACCATATATTTT. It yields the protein CASSPRLGGGSGNTIYF.

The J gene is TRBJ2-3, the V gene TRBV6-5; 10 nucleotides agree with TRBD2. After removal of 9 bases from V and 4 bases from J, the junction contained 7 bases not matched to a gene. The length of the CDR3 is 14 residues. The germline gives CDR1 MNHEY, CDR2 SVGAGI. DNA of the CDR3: TGTGCCAGTTCCGAGCGGGGGGGGCCAGATACGCAGTATTTT. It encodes CASSERGGPDTQYF.

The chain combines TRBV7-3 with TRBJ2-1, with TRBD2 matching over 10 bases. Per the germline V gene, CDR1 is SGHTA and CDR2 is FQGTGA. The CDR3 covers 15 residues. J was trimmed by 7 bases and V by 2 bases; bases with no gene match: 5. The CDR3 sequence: CASSLLASGRNEQFF. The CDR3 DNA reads TGTGCCAGCAGCTTATTGGCTAGCGGGAGAAATGAGCAGTTCTTC. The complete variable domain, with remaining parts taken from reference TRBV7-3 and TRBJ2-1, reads GAGVSQTPSNKVTEKGKYVELRCDPISGHTALYWYRQSLGQGPEFLIYFQGTGAADDSGLPNDRFFAVRPEGSVSTLKIQRTERGDSAVYLCASSLLASGRNEQFFGPGTRLTVL.

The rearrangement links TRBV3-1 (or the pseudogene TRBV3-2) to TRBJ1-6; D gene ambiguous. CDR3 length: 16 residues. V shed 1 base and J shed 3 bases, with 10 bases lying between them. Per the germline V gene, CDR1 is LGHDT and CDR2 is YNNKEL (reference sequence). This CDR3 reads CASSQVAALYNSPLHF. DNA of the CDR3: TGTGCCAGCAGCCAAGTGGCAGCCCTCTATAATTCACCCCTCCACTTT.

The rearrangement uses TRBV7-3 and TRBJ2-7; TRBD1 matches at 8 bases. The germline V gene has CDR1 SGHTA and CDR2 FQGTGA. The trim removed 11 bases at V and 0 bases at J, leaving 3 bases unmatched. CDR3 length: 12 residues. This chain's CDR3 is CAGQGHSYEQYF. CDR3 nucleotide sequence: TGTGCCGGACAGGGTCACTCCTACGAGCAGTACTTC.

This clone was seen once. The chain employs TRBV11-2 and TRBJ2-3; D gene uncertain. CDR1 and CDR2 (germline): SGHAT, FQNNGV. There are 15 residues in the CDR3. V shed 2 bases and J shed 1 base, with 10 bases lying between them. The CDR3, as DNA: TGTGCCAGCAGCTTATACGGCGGCCGCACAGATACGCAGTATTTT. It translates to CASSLYGGRTDTQYF.

CDR3 in amino acids: CASSIPGQGRMNEQFF. As DNA, the CDR3 is TGTGCCAGCAGTATCCCGGGACAGGGTAGGATGAATGAGCAGTTCTTC. The J gene is TRBJ2-1, the V gene TRBV28; TRBD1 agrees at 9 bases. This CDR3 has 16 residues. V shed 5 bases and J 7 bases; nucleotides not matched to a gene: 12. In germline, CDR1 is MDHEN, CDR2 SYDVKM.

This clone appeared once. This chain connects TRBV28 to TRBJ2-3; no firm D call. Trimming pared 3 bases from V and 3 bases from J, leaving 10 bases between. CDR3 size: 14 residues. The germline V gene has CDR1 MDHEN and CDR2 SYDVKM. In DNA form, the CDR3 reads TGTGCCAGCAGTTTCTTAGGGTTAACAGATACGCAGTATTTT. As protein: CASSFLGLTDTQYF.

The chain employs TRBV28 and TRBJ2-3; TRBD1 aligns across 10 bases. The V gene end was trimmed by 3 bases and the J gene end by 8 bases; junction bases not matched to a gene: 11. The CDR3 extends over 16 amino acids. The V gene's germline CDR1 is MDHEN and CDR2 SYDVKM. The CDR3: CASSFLGQGVIGTQYF. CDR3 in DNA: TGTGCCAGCAGTTTCCTCGGACAGGGGGTTATTGGTACGCAGTATTTT.

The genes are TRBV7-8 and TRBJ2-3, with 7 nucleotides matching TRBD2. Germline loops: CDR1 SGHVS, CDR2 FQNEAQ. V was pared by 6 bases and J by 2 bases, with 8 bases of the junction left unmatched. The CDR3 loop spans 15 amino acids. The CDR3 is CASSPLGGVTDTQYF. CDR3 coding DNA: TGTGCCAGCAGTCCACTGGGGGGGGTCACAGATACGCAGTATTTT.

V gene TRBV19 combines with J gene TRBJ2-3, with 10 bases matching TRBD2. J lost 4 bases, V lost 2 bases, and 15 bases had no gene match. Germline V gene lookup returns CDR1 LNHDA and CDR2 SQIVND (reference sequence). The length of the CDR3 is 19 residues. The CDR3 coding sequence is TGTGCCAGTAGTATACGAAGCGGGGGGGCACAGGGCCCCCCAGATACGCAGTATTTT. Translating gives CASSIRSGGAQGPPDTQYF.

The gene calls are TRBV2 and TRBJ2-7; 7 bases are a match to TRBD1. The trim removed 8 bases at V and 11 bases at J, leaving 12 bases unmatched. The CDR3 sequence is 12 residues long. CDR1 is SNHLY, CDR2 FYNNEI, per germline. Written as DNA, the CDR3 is TGTGCCAGCGGCCGACGGTCGGGACAGAAGTACTTC. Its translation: CASGRRSGQKYF.

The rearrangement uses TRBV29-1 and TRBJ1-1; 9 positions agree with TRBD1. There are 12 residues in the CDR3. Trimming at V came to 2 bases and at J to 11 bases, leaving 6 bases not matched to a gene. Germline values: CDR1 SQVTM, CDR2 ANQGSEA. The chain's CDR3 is CSVEKTGGSAFF. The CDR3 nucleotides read TGCAGCGTTGAAAAAACAGGGGGCTCGGCTTTCTTT.

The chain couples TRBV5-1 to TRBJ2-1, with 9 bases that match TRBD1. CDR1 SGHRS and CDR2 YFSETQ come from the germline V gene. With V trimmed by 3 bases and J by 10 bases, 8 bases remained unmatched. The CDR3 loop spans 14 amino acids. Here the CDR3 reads CASSSGTGTGEQFF. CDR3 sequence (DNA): TGCGCCAGCAGCTCCGGGACAGGGACTGGGGAGCAGTTCTTC. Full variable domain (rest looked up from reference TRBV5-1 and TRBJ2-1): KAGVTQTPRYLIKTRGQQVTLSCSPISGHRSVSWYQQTPGQGLQFLFEYFSETQRNKGNFPGRFSGRQFSNSRSEMNVSTLELGDSALYLCASSSGTGTGEQFFGPGTRLTVL.

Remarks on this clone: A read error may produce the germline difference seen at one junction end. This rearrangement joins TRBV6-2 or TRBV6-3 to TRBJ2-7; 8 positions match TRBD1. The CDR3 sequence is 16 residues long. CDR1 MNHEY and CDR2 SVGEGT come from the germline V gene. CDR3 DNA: TGTGCCGGCAGTTACCCCGACGGGACAGGCAACTACGAGCAGTACTTC. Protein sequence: CAGSYPDGTGNYEQYF.

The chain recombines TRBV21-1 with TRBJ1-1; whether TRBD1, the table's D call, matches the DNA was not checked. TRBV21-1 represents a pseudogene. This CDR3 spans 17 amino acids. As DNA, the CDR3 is TGTGCCAGCAGCAGAGGACAGGGGGCCAAGGGGAACACTGAAGCTTTCTTT. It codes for CASSRGQGAKGNTEAFF.

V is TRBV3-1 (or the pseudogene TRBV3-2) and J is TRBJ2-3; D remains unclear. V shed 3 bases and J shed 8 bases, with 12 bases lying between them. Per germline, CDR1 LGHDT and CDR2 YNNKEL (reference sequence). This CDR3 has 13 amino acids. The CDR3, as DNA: TGTGCCAGCAGCCATTCGACTTTTTCTACGCAGTATTTT. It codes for CASSHSTFSTQYF.